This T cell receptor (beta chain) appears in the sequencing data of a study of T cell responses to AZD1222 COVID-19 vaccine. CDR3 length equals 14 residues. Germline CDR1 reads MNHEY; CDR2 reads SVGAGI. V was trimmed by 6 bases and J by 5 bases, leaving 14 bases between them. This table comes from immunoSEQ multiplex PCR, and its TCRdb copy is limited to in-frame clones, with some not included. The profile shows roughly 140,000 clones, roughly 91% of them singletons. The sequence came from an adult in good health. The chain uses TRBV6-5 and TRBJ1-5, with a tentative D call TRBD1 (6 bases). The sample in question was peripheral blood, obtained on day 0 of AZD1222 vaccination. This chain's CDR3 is CASRGGAGHQPQHF. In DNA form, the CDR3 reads TGTGCCAGCAGAGGGGGGGCAGGGCATCAGCCCCAGCATTTT.